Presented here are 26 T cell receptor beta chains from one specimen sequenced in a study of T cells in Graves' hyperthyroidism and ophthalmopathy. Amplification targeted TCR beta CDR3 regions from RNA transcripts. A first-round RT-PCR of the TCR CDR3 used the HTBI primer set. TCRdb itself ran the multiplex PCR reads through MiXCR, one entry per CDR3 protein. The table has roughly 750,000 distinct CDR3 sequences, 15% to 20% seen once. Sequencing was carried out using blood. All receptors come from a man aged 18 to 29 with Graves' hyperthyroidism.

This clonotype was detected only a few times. This CDR3 reads CSARPTGRYEQYF. The CDR3, as DNA: TGCAGTGCTAGACCTACGGGGCGCTACGAGCAGTACTTC. The chain links TRBV20-1 to TRBJ2-7, with D possibly called TRBD1 or TRBD2 (5 bases each). V lost 2 bases to trimming and J lost 3 bases, with 11 bases between them. This CDR3 contains 13 residues. Germline CDR1 and CDR2: DFQATT and SNEGSKA (reference sequence).

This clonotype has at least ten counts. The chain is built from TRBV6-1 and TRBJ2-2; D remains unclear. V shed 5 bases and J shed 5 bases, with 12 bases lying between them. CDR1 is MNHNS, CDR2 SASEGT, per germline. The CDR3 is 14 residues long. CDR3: CASSYGQITGELFF. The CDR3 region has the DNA TGTGCCAGCAGTTATGGGCAGATAACCGGGGAGCTGTTTTTT.

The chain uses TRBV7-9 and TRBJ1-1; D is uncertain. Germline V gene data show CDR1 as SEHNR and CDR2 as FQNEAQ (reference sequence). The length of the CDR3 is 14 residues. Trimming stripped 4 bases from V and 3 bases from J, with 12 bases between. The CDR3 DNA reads TGTGCCAGCAGCTCTTCGGACGGGCACACTGAAGCTTTCTTT. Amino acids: CASSSSDGHTEAFF.

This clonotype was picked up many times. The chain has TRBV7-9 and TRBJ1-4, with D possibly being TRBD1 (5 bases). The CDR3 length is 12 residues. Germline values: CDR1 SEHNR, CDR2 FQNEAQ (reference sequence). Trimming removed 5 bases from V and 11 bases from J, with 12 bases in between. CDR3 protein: CASSTGLLKLFF. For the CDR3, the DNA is TGTGCCAGCAGCACGGGACTCCTGAAACTGTTTTTT.

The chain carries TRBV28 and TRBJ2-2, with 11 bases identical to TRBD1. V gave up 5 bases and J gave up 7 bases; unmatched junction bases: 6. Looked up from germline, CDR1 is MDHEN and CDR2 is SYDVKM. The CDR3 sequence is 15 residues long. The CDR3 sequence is CASSGTGGLIGELFF. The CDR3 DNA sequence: TGTGCCAGCAGTGGGACAGGGGGTCTGATCGGGGAGCTGTTTTTT.

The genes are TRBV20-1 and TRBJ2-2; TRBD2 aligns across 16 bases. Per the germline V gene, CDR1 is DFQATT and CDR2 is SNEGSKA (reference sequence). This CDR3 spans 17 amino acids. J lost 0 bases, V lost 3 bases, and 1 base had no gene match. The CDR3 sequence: CSARGTSGRANTGELFF. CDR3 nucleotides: TGCAGTGCTAGGGGGACTAGCGGGAGGGCGAACACCGGGGAGCTGTTTTTT.

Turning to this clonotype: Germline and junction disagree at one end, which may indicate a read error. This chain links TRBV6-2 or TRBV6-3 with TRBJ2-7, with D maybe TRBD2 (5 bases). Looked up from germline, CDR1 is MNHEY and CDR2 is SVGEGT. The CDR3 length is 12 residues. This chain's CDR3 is CASRTVSYVQYF. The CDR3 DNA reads TGTGCCAGCCGGACTGTTTCCTACGTGCAGTACTTC.

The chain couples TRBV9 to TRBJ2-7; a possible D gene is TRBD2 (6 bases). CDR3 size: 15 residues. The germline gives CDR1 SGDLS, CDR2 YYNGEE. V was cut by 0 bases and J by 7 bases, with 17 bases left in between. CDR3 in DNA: TGTGCCAGCAGCGTAGACTTGGAGGGCCGGAGTGAGCAGTACTTC. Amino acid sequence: CASSVDLEGRSEQYF.

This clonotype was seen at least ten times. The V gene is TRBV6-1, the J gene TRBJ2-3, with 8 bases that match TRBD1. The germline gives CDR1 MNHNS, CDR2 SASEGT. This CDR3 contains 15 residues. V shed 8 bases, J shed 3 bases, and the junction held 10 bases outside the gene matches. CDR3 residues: CASGSDRGWTDTQYF. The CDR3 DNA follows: TGTGCCAGCGGAAGTGACAGGGGATGGACAGATACGCAGTATTTT.

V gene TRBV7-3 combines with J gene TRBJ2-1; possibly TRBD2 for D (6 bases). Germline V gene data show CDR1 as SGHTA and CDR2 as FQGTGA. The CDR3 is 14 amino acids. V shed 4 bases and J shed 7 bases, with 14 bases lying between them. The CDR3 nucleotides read TGTGCCAGCAGCTACGGGACTGCCGATAATGAGCAGTTCTTC. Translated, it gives CASSYGTADNEQFF. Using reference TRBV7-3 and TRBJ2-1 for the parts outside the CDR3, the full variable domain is GAGVSQTPSNKVTEKGKYVELRCDPISGHTALYWYRQSLGQGPEFLIYFQGTGAADDSGLPNDRFFAVRPEGSVSTLKIQRTERGDSAVYLCASSYGTADNEQFFGPGTRLTVL.

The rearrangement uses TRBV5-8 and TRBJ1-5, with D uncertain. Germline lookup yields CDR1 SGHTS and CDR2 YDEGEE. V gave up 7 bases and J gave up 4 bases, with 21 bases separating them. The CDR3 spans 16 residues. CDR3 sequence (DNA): TGTGCCAGCGACGAAATAGGCTCGACCGGGAATCAGCCCCAGCATTTT. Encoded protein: CASDEIGSTGNQPQHF.

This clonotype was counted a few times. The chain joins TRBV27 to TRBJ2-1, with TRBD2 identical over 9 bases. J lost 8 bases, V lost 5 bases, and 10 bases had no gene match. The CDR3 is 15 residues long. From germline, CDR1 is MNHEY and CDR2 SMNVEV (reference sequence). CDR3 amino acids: CASSTPGTSRDEQFF. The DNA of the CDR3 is TGTGCCAGCAGTACCCCCGGGACTAGCAGGGATGAGCAGTTCTTC.

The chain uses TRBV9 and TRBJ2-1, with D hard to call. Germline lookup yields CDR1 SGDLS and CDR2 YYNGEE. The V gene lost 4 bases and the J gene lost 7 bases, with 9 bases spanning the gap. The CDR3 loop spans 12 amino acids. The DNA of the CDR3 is TGTGCCAGCAGCACCCAGGTGAATGAGCAGTTCTTC. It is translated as CASSTQVNEQFF.

Here the CDR3 reads CASSLVEAGTAPFEQFF. The CDR3 DNA sequence: TGTGCCAGCAGCTTAGTAGAGGCCGGGACTGCACCCTTTGAGCAGTTCTTC. The chain is built from TRBV7-9 and TRBJ2-1, with D tentatively TRBD2 (6 bases). V dropped 1 base and J dropped 9 bases, with 22 bases sitting between them. The CDR3 has 17 residues. Germline V gene data show CDR1 as SEHNR and CDR2 as FQNEAQ (reference sequence).

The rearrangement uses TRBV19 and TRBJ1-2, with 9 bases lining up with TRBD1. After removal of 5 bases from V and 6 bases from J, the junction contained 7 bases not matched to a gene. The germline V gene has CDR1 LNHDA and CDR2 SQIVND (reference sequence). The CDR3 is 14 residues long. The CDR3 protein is CASSAIGTGHGYTF. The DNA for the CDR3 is TGTGCCAGTAGTGCCATAGGGACAGGGCATGGCTACACCTTC.

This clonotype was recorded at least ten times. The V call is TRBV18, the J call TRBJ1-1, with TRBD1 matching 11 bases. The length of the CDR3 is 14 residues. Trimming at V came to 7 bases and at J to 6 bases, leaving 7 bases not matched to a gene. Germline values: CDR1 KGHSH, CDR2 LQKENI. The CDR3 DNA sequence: TGTGCCAGCTATTCGGGACAGGGGGTTCCTGAAGCTTTCTTT. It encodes CASYSGQGVPEAFF.

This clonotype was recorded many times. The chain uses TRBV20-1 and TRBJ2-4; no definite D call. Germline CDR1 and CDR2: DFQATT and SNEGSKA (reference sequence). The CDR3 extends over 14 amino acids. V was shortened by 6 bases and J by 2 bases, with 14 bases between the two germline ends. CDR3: CSAYDTESKNIQYF. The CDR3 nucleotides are TGCAGTGCGTATGACACGGAATCCAAAAACATTCAGTACTTC.

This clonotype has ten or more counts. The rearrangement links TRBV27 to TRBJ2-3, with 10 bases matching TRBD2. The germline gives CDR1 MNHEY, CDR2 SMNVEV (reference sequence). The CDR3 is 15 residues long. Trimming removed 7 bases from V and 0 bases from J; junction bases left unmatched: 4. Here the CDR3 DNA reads TGTGCCAGCAAGCTACTAGCGGGGAGCACAGATACGCAGTATTTT. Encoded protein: CASKLLAGSTDTQYF.

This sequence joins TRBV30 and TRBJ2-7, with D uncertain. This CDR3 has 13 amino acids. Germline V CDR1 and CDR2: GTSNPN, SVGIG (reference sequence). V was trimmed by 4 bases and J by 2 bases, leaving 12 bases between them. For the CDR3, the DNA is TGTGCCTGGACGCACCTGGGTACCTACGAGCAGTACTTC. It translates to CAWTHLGTYEQYF.

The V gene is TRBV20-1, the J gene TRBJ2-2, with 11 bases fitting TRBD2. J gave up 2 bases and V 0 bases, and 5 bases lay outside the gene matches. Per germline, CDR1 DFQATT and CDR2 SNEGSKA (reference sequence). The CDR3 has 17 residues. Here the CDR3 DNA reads TGCAGTGCTAGAGATAGGCTAGCGGGAGGAAACACCGGGGAGCTGTTTTTT. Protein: CSARDRLAGGNTGELFF.

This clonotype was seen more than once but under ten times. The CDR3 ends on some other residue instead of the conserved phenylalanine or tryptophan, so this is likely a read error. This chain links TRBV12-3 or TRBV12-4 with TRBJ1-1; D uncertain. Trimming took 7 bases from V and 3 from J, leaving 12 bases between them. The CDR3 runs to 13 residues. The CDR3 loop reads CASTGYWDTEAFL. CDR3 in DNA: TGTGCCAGCACCGGATATTGGGACACTGAAGCTTTCCTT.

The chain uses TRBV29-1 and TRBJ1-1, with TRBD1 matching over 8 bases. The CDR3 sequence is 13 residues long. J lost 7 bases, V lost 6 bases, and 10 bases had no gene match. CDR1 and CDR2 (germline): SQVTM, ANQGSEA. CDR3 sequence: CSVSGGAFSEAFF. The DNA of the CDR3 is TGCAGCGTCTCAGGGGGCGCATTCAGTGAAGCTTTCTTT.

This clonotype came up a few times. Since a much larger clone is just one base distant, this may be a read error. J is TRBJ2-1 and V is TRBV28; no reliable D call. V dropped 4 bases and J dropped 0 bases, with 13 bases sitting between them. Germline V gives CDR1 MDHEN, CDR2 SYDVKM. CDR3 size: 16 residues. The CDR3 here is CASSSRRRSSYNEQFF. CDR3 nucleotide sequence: TGTGCCAGCAGTTCTCGCAGGCGAAGCTCCTACAATGAGCAGTTCTTC.

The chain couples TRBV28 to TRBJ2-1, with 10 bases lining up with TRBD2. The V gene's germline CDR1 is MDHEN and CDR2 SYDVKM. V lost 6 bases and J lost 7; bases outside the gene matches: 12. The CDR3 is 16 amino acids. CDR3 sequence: CASRGSGRDGRNEQFF. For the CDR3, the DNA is TGTGCCAGCAGGGGAAGCGGGAGGGACGGTCGAAATGAGCAGTTCTTC. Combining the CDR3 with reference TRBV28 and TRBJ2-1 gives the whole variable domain DVKVTQSSRYLVKRTGEKVFLECVQDMDHENMFWYRQDPGLGLRLIYFSYDVKMKEKGDIPEGYSVSREKKERFSLILESASTNQTSMYLCASRGSGRDGRNEQFFGPGTRLTVL.

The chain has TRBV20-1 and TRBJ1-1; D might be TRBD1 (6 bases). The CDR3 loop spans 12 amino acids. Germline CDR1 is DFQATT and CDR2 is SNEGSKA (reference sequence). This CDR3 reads CGGGQPNTEAFF. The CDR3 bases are TGCGGGGGTGGACAGCCGAACACTGAAGCTTTCTTT.

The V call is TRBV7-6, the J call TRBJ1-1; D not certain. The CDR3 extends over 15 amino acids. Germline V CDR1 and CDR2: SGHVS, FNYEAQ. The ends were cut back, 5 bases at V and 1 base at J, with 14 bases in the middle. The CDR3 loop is CASSQLVTANTEAFF. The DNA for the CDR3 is TGTGCCAGCAGCCAGCTGGTGACCGCGAACACTGAAGCTTTCTTT.